The 31 T cell receptor beta chains presented below share a single source sample, sequenced in a study of blood T cell repertoires in COVID-19. The repertoire was sequenced with immunoSEQ multiplex PCR; TCRdb's copy has only in-frame clones and lacks some. This table holds about 210,000 clones, approximately 80% found once. Specimen: PBMCs or T cells enriched from blood (not recorded which). The origin of the receptors is a woman between 50 and 59 years old with acute COVID-19.

This clone appeared a single time. J is TRBJ1-3 and V is TRBV4-3; D might be TRBD1 (6 bases). Between the trimmed V and J ends, which lost 0 bases and 2 bases, there was a span of 23 bases. The germline V gene encodes CDR1 LGHNA and CDR2 YSLEER. The CDR3 has 20 amino acids. The CDR3 is CASSQDSVLTGLVAGNTIYF. In nucleotides, the CDR3 is TGCGCCAGCAGCCAAGACTCCGTCTTGACAGGTCTAGTGGCTGGAAACACCATATATTTT.

The chain recombines TRBV11-3 with TRBJ2-7; 7 positions agree with TRBD2. The trim removed 5 bases at V and 0 bases at J, leaving 7 bases unmatched. The CDR3 extends over 15 amino acids. CDR1 is SGHNT, CDR2 YENEEA, per germline. This chain's CDR3 is CASSLWGGSSYEQYF. The CDR3 DNA follows: TGTGCCAGCAGCCTATGGGGGGGAAGCTCCTACGAGCAGTACTTC.

V usage is TRBV5-8 and J usage is TRBJ2-1; D is uncertain. V lost 0 bases, J lost 4 bases, and 5 bases lay in between. The CDR3 is made up of 13 amino acids. In germline, CDR1 is SGHTS, CDR2 YDEGEE. The CDR3 is CASSLELYNEQFF. The CDR3 DNA follows: TGTGCCAGCAGCTTGGAACTTTACAATGAGCAGTTCTTC.

This chain uses TRBV3-1 (or the pseudogene TRBV3-2) with TRBJ1-1; D is perhaps TRBD1 (6 bases). The CDR3 totals 14 residues. Germline CDR1 LGHDT, CDR2 YNNKEL (reference sequence). V dropped 4 bases and J dropped 10 bases, with 19 bases sitting between them. Written as DNA, the CDR3 is TGTGCCAGCAGCCGAGCCGGAGGGGGGGCTGCAGCTTTCTTT. It codes for CASSRAGGGAAAFF.

This clone has more than one count but fewer than ten. The chain is built from TRBV7-9 and TRBJ2-7, with 9 bases matching TRBD1. Losses at the gene ends were 4 bases for V and 5 bases for J; bases not matched to a gene: 9. Germline assignment: CDR1 SEHNR and CDR2 FQNEAQ (reference sequence). The CDR3 has 15 amino acids. CDR3: CASSSGGQGTNEQYF. The CDR3 DNA follows: TGTGCCAGCAGCTCCGGGGGACAGGGAACGAACGAGCAGTACTTC.

This clone has a single count. The chain combines TRBV12-2 with TRBJ2-5; the D call in the table, TRBD2, was not verified against the DNA. TRBV12-2 is reported as a pseudogene. This CDR3 is built from 20 residues. The CDR3 coding sequence is TGTGCAAGTCGCTTCGGGTTGCTAGCGGGAGGGCCAGGGAATGGAGAGACCCAGTACTTC. It yields the protein CASRFGLLAGGPGNGETQYF.

J is TRBJ1-1 and V is TRBV19, with D maybe TRBD1 (6 bases). This CDR3 is 14 amino acids long. V dropped 9 bases and J dropped 2 bases, with 16 bases sitting between them. The germline gives CDR1 LNHDA, CDR2 SQIVND (reference sequence). The CDR3 DNA is TGTGCCAGCACTTTGGGGGCAGGCAACACTGAAGCTTTCTTT. Amino acids: CASTLGAGNTEAFF.

This rearrangement joins TRBV12-3 or TRBV12-4 to TRBJ2-7; a possible D gene is TRBD2 (6 bases). V was pared by 6 bases and J by 5 bases, with 14 bases between. The CDR3 length is 13 residues. DNA of the CDR3: TGTGCCAGCAGCTACCTGGGAGGTCACGAGCAGTACTTC. As protein: CASSYLGGHEQYF.

This chain uses TRBV28 with TRBJ2-7; D unclear. The V gene's germline CDR1 is MDHEN and CDR2 SYDVKM. The ends were cut back, 6 bases at V and 2 bases at J, with 23 bases in the middle. The CDR3 extends over 17 amino acids. For the CDR3, the DNA is TGTGCCAGCAGCTACTCTTGGGCGATGGCACAGACCTACGAGCAGTACTTC. As protein: CASSYSWAMAQTYEQYF. Supplemented by reference TRBV28 and TRBJ2-7, the full variable domain reads DVKVTQSSRYLVKRTGEKVFLECVQDMDHENMFWYRQDPGLGLRLIYFSYDVKMKEKGDIPEGYSVSREKKERFSLILESASTNQTSMYLCASSYSWAMAQTYEQYFGPGTRLTVT.

In its sample, this clone was seen once. The gene calls are TRBV5-4 and TRBJ1-6; weak D call: TRBD1 (6 bases). Germline V CDR1 and CDR2: SGHNT, YYREEE (reference sequence). The CDR3 is made up of 14 amino acids. Trimming pared 0 bases from V and 6 bases from J, leaving 7 bases between. This chain's CDR3 is CASSLEQGNSPLHF. The CDR3 region has the DNA TGTGCCAGCAGCTTGGAACAGGGTAATTCACCCCTCCACTTT.

The chain couples TRBV9 to TRBJ2-3; 9 bases map to TRBD2. V lost 4 bases and J lost 4; bases outside the gene matches: 10. The CDR3 is made up of 16 amino acids. Germline V gives CDR1 SGDLS, CDR2 YYNGEE. CDR3 in DNA: TGTGCCAGCAGCCCTCGTGGTAGCGGGAGCCCAGATACGCAGTATTTT. Translation gives CASSPRGSGSPDTQYF.

The V and J genes are TRBV5-1 and TRBJ1-4, with D perhaps TRBD1 (5 bases). CDR1 and CDR2 from the germline V gene are SGHRS and YFSETQ. The CDR3 length is 13 residues. Trimming stripped 0 bases from V and 7 bases from J, with 7 bases between. CDR3 sequence: CASSLGTGEKLFF. The CDR3 DNA sequence: TGCGCCAGCAGCTTGGGAACAGGTGAAAAACTGTTTTTT.

The chain has TRBV7-2 and TRBJ2-3; a possible D gene is TRBD1 (5 bases). Trimming removed 5 bases at V and 0 bases at J, with 21 bases between. The CDR3 loop spans 18 amino acids. Germline CDR1 SGHTA, CDR2 FQGNSA. CDR3 residues: CASSPTVRTKASTDTQYF. The CDR3 nucleotides are TGTGCCAGCAGCCCTACCGTCAGGACAAAGGCAAGCACAGATACGCAGTATTTT.

The J gene is TRBJ2-7, the V gene TRBV28; 7 nucleotides match TRBD1. This CDR3 comprises 13 residues. Germline lookup yields CDR1 MDHEN and CDR2 SYDVKM. The V segment lost 11 bases and the J segment 1 base; nucleotides outside the gene matches: 8. CDR3 coding DNA: TGTGCCGCCCGAGGGGGCGGGTCCTACGAGCAGTACTTC. Its protein product is CAARGGGSYEQYF.

This chain connects TRBV5-1 to TRBJ1-6; TRBD1 aligns across 9 bases. The junction had 6 bases not matched to a gene; V was cut back by 2 bases and J by 6 bases. This CDR3 contains 16 residues. CDR1 is SGHRS and CDR2 is YFSETQ in the germline V gene. CDR3 protein: CASSFGTGNLNSPLHF. The CDR3 region has the DNA TGCGCCAGCAGCTTCGGGACAGGGAACCTTAATTCACCCCTCCACTTT. Full variable domain (rest looked up from reference TRBV5-1 and TRBJ1-6): KAGVTQTPRYLIKTRGQQVTLSCSPISGHRSVSWYQQTPGQGLQFLFEYFSETQRNKGNFPGRFSGRQFSNSRSEMNVSTLELGDSALYLCASSFGTGNLNSPLHFGNGTRLTVT.

V usage is TRBV19 and J usage is TRBJ1-3; no reliable D call. Between the trimmed V and J ends, which lost 5 bases and 0 bases, there was a span of 5 bases. CDR1 and CDR2 (germline): LNHDA, SQIVND (reference sequence). This CDR3 is 13 amino acids long. The CDR3 DNA is TGTGCCAGTAGTCAAATCTCTGGAAACACCATATATTTT. Encoded protein: CASSQISGNTIYF.

The rearrangement joins TRBV15 to TRBJ2-1; 12 nucleotides align to TRBD2. J gave up 9 bases and V 1 base, and 22 bases lay outside the gene matches. CDR1 is LNHNV, CDR2 YYDKDF, per germline (reference sequence). The CDR3 loop spans 21 amino acids. CDR3 loop: CATSRGSLLAGGLNQGGEQFF. CDR3 in DNA: TGTGCCACCAGCAGAGGAAGCTTACTAGCGGGAGGCCTAAACCAGGGGGGTGAGCAGTTCTTC.

In its sample, this clone was seen once. The same CDR3 arises from other DNA sequences in this sample as well. This sequence joins TRBV18 and TRBJ2-3; TRBD1 matches at 8 bases. The germline V gene encodes CDR1 KGHSH and CDR2 LQKENI. The V segment lost 3 bases and the J segment 1 base; nucleotides outside the gene matches: 3. CDR3 length equals 15 residues. CDR3 sequence (DNA): TGTGCCAGCTCACCTGTGGGACAGGGCACAGATACGCAGTATTTT. Amino acids: CASSPVGQGTDTQYF.

The V call is TRBV5-1, the J call TRBJ1-3; D perhaps matches TRBD1 (5 bases). Deletions cut 3 bases from V and 8 bases from J, with 15 bases between. This CDR3 contains 14 residues. Germline V gives CDR1 SGHRS, CDR2 YFSETQ. CDR3 protein: CASSSGSPRDTIYF. CDR3 coding DNA: TGCGCCAGCAGCTCTGGCAGTCCCAGGGACACCATATATTTT.

The genes are TRBV6-2 or TRBV6-3 and TRBJ2-1; TRBD2 agrees at 7 bases. The J segment lost 2 bases and the V segment lost 5 bases, leaving 6 bases of the junction unmatched. Germline values: CDR1 MNHEY, CDR2 SVGEGT. The CDR3 is 15 amino acids. CDR3 in DNA: TGTGCCAGCAGTGTCGCGGGGGTCCCCTACAATGAGCAGTTCTTC. It specifies CASSVAGVPYNEQFF.

The chain employs TRBV18 and TRBJ2-7; 7 nucleotides match TRBD1. In germline, CDR1 is KGHSH, CDR2 LQKENI. The CDR3 contains 14 residues. Trimming at V came to 3 bases and at J to 4 bases, leaving 6 bases not matched to a gene. CDR3 sequence reads: CASSPRDSRYEQYF. The DNA of the CDR3 is TGTGCCAGCTCACCCAGGGACAGCAGATACGAGCAGTACTTC.

The V call is TRBV5-5, the J call TRBJ2-2; 8 nucleotides agree with TRBD1. The CDR3 spans 15 residues. CDR1 is SGHKS, CDR2 YYEKEE, per germline (reference sequence). V was pared by 4 bases and J by 1 base, with 3 bases of the junction left unmatched. CDR3 in DNA: TGTGCCAGCAGCCGGACAGGGCTGAACACCGGGGAGCTGTTTTTT. Encoded protein: CASSRTGLNTGELFF.

The CDR3 loop is CARDRGSGNTIYF. CDR3 nucleotides: TGTGCCAGGGACAGGGGCTCTGGAAACACCATATATTTT. The rearrangement uses TRBV24-1 and TRBJ1-3; 10 bases map to TRBD1. CDR1 and CDR2 from the germline V gene are KGHDR and SFDVKD. This CDR3 has 13 amino acids. V shed 11 bases and J 0 bases; nucleotides not matched to a gene: 0.

The chain couples TRBV7-2 to TRBJ1-5, with D perhaps TRBD1 (6 bases). This CDR3 spans 19 amino acids. Germline CDR1 reads SGHTA; CDR2 reads FQGNSA. V dropped 1 base and J dropped 0 bases, with 19 bases sitting between them. CDR3 in DNA: TGTGCCAGCAGCTTAGGCCCCAGGGGTGGTGGGATTAGCAATCAGCCCCAGCATTTT. It translates to CASSLGPRGGGISNQPQHF.

This chain links TRBV5-4 with TRBJ2-1, with a weak D call TRBD1 (6 bases). CDR1 and CDR2 (germline): SGHNT, YYREEE (reference sequence). The CDR3 consists of 15 residues. The V and J ends lost 2 bases and 3 bases respectively, with 12 bases between them. CDR3 coding DNA: TGTGCCAGCAGCTTAGGGGGAGTGGGCTACAATGAGCAGTTCTTC. Its protein product is CASSLGGVGYNEQFF.

The chain carries TRBV25-1 and TRBJ1-1; TRBD1 aligns across 8 bases. CDR1 is MGHDK, CDR2 SYGVNS, per germline. V shed 1 base and J 3 bases; nucleotides not matched to a gene: 4. The CDR3 has 15 amino acids. In DNA form, the CDR3 reads TGTGCCAGCAGTGAATTGGACAGGGCTCACACTGAAGCTTTCTTT. Amino acids: CASSELDRAHTEAFF.

The chain recombines TRBV29-1 with TRBJ1-1, with D tentatively TRBD1 (5 bases). The CDR3 has 14 amino acids. Germline assignment: CDR1 SQVTM and CDR2 ANQGSEA. The germline V and J ends were trimmed by 7 bases and 3 bases, with 18 bases remaining between them. This CDR3 is CSALNGGSDTEAFF. CDR3 nucleotides: TGCAGCGCCCTGAACGGGGGTAGTGACACTGAAGCTTTCTTT.

The rearrangement uses TRBV21-1 and TRBJ2-7; the table's D call of TRBD1 was not tested on the DNA. TRBV21-1 is annotated as a pseudogene. The CDR3 is made up of 14 amino acids. The CDR3 region has the DNA TGTGCCAGCAGCCACCGGGACAGTTATTACGAGCAGTACTTC. It encodes CASSHRDSYYEQYF.

This sequence joins TRBV19 and TRBJ1-6; 10 bases line up with TRBD1. Trimming at V came to 5 bases and at J to 6 bases, leaving 7 bases not matched to a gene. This CDR3 region has 16 residues. CDR1 LNHDA and CDR2 SQIVND come from the germline V gene (reference sequence). DNA of the CDR3: TGTGCCAGTAGTGATACCGGGACAGGGGTTAATTCACCCCTCCACTTT. The encoded protein is CASSDTGTGVNSPLHF. Based on the CDR3 plus reference TRBV19 and TRBJ1-6, the full variable domain is DGGITQSPKYLFRKEGQNVTLSCEQNLNHDAMYWYRQDPGQGLRLIYYSQIVNDFQKGDIAEGYSVSREKKESFPLTVTSAQKNPTAFYLCASSDTGTGVNSPLHFGNGTRLTVT.

The V gene is TRBV20-1, the J gene TRBJ2-2; no firm D call. V lost 3 bases and J lost 3, with 14 bases in between. This CDR3 spans 15 amino acids. CDR1 and CDR2 (germline): DFQATT, SNEGSKA (reference sequence). The CDR3 DNA is TGCAGTGCTAGTCCCCGGTGGAGTTACACCGGGGAGCTGTTTTTT. The encoded protein is CSASPRWSYTGELFF.

This chain uses TRBV30 with TRBJ1-4; D is possibly TRBD1 (6 bases). The CDR3 has 15 amino acids. V lost 1 base and J 4 bases, leaving 13 bases between the germline ends. The germline gives CDR1 GTSNPN, CDR2 SVGIG (reference sequence). The CDR3 loop is CAWSANPGDNEKLFF. CDR3 coding DNA: TGTGCCTGGAGTGCGAACCCAGGGGATAATGAAAAACTGTTTTTT.